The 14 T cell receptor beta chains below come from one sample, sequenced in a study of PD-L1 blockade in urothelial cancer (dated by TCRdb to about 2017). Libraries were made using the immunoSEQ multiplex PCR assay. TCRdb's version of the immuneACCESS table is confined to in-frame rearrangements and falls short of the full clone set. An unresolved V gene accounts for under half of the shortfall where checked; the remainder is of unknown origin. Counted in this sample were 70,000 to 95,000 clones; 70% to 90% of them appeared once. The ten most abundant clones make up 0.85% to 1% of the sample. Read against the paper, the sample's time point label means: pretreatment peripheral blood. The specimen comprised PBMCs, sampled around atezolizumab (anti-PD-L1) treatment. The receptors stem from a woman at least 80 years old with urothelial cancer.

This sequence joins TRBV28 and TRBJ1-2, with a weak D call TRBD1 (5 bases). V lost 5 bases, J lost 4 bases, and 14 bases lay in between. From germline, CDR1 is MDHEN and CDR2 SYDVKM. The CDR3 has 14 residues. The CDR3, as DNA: TGTGCCAGCAGTCCCGGAAGGGACTTCTATGGCTACACCTTC. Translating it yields CASSPGRDFYGYTF.

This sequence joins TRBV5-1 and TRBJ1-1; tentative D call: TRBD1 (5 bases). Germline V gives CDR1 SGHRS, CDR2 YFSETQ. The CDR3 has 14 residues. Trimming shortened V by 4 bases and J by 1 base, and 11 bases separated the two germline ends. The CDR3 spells CASSVGHSNTEAFF. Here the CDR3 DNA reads TGCGCCAGCAGCGTAGGACATTCGAACACTGAAGCTTTCTTT.

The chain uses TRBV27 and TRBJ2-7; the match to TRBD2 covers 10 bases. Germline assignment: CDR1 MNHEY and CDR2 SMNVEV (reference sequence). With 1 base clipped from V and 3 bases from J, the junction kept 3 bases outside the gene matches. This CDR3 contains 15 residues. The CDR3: CASSLFRTSGYEQYF. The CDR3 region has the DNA TGTGCCAGCAGTTTATTCAGGACTAGCGGCTACGAGCAGTACTTC.

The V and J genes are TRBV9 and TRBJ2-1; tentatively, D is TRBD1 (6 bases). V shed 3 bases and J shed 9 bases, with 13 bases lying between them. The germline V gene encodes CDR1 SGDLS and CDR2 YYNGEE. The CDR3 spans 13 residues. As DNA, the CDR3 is TGTGCCAGCAGCGCCCAGGGGAAGGGTGAGCAGTTCTTC. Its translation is CASSAQGKGEQFF.

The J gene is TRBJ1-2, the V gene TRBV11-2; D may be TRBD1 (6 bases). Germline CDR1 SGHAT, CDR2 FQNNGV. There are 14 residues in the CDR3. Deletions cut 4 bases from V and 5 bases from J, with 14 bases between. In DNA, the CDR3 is TGTGCCAGCAGCTCAGGACGGACAGCGTATGGCTACACCTTC. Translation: CASSSGRTAYGYTF.

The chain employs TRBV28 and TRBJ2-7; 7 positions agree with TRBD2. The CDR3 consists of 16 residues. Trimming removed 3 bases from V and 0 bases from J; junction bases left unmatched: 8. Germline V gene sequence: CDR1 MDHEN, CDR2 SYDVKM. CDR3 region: CASSLGLTGTSYEQYF. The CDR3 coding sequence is TGTGCCAGCAGTTTGGGACTAACTGGTACCTCCTACGAGCAGTACTTC.

The CDR3 reads CASRPTGVEQYF. The CDR3 region has the DNA TGTGCCAGCAGGCCTACAGGGGTTGAGCAGTACTTC. The chain recombines TRBV2 with TRBJ2-7; 7 nucleotides match TRBD1. CDR1 SNHLY and CDR2 FYNNEI come from the germline V gene. Unmatched junction bases numbered 6, after V lost 6 bases and J lost 7 bases. The CDR3 loop spans 12 amino acids.

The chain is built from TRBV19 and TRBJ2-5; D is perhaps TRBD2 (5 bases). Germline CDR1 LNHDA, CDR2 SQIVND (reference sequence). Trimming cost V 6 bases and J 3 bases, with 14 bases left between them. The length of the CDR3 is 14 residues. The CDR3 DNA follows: TGTGCCAGTAGCACAAGGACGGGGAAAGAGACCCAGTACTTC. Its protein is CASSTRTGKETQYF. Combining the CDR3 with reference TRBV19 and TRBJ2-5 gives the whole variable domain DGGITQSPKYLFRKEGQNVTLSCEQNLNHDAMYWYRQDPGQGLRLIYYSQIVNDFQKGDIAEGYSVSREKKESFPLTVTSAQKNPTAFYLCASSTRTGKETQYFGPGTRLLVL.

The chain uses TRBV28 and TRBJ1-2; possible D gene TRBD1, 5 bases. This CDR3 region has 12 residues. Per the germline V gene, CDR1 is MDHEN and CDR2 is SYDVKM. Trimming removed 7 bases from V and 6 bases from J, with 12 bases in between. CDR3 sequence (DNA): TGTGCCAGCATCGAAGGGGAGGATGGCTACACCTTC. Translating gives CASIEGEDGYTF.

The DNA for the CDR3 is TGTGCCAGCAGTGACTTGGTGAGCGGGAGTATGGATGAGCAGTTCTTC. Protein product: CASSDLVSGSMDEQFF. The genes are TRBV28 and TRBJ2-1, with TRBD2 matching 8 bases. This CDR3 is built from 16 residues. CDR1 is MDHEN and CDR2 is SYDVKM in the germline V gene. V was clipped by 5 bases and J by 8 bases; unmatched bases: 14.

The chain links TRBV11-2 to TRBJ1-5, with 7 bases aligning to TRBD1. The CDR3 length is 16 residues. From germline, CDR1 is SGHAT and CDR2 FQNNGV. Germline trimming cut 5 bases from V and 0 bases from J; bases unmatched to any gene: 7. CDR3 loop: CASSPGTAYSNQPQHF. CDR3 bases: TGTGCCAGCAGCCCGGGGACAGCATATAGCAATCAGCCCCAGCATTTT.

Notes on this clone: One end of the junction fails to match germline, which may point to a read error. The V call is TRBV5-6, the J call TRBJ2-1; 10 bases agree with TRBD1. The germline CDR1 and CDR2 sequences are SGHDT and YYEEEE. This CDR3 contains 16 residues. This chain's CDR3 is CASSLVWDRGYSEQFF. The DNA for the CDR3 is TGTGCCAGCAGCTTGGTATGGGACAGGGGATACAGTGAGCAGTTCTTC.

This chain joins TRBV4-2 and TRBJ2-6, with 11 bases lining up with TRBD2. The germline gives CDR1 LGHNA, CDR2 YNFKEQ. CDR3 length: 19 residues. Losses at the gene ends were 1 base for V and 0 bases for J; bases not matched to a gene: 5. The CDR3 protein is CASSQGLAGGNSGANVLTF. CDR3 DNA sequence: TGTGCCAGCAGCCAAGGTCTAGCGGGGGGAAACTCTGGGGCCAACGTCCTGACTTTC.

CDR3 protein: CASSQGLAGGYNEQFF. CDR3 coding DNA: TGTGCCAGCAGCCAAGGTCTAGCGGGAGGTTACAATGAGCAGTTCTTC. The chain carries TRBV14 and TRBJ2-1; TRBD2 matches 11 bases. With 1 base clipped from V and 4 bases from J, the junction kept 3 bases outside the gene matches. Germline V gives CDR1 SGHDN, CDR2 FVKESK. This CDR3 has 16 residues.